This TCR beta chain was captured by sequencing in a study of response to subunit inactivated influenza vaccine (dated by TCRdb to 2016 to 2019). Looking at the study overall: The study used deep quantitative T cell receptor repertoire profiling to track responses to a trivalent subunit inactivated influenza vaccine.

The method behind the library was RT-PCR. TCRdb names Illumina HiSeq 2500 as the instrument used. TCRdb reran the public reads through fastp at Q25 and MiXCR, keeping productive beta chains. Every distinct CDR3 protein forms one entry, paired with its most common genes and DNA. The sample table records hundreds of thousands of distinct CDR3 sequences; less than 8% of these occur just once. The ten largest clones take up around 13% of the sample. The germline V gene specifies MNHEY as CDR1 and SVGAGI as CDR2. V drops 0 bases and J drops 1 base, leaving 9 bases in between. From the cysteine through the phenylalanine, the CDR3 covers 15 amino acids. Only the CDR3 part of the read is kept: 45 bases, read in frame from the first base. On the study overall, not on this receptor specifically: According to the authors, only a limited number of new T cells may be recruited by each seasonal influenza vaccination.

The sample holds many counts of this clonotype. Its antigen remains unidentified. No quality values exist for individual bases; no much larger clone is one base distant. Sequencing used PBMCs from blood, obtained less than 30 months after vaccination. The sequence is built from TRBV6-5 and TRBJ1-1, with the D segment identity uncertain. The receptor comes from a man aged 50-75 years who received an inactivated influenza vaccine. Donor details come from another sample of the same person, matched by shared clones. The DNA is as follows: TGTGCCAGCAGTTACTCGGGCCTACGGAACACTGAAGCTTTCTTT. This yields the protein CASSYSGLRNTEAFF.